Sequencing of this TCR beta chain was carried out in a study of T cells in localized non-small cell lung cancer. Looked up from germline, CDR1 is WSHSY and CDR2 is SAAADI. V lost 4 bases, J lost 12 bases, and 16 bases stayed unmatched. This CDR3 has 15 residues. As for this clone: Its cognate antigen is unknown.

Here immunoSEQ multiplex PCR was the method, and the copy in TCRdb shows in-frame clones only, minus some. In the table there are 3,000 to 4,000 clones, roughly 29% of which are singletons. General study findings and limits: In adjacent lung, a median roughly 62 of the top 100 tumor clones were found.

The sequence was collected from a woman aged 40-75 years with stage I lung adenocarcinoma. Sequencing was performed on normal lung tissue next to the tumor, taken before any cancer treatment. V and J are TRBV10-2 and TRBJ2-7; 9 bases line up with TRBD2. The CDR3 DNA is TGCGCCAGCAGTGGATTAGCGGGGGAGCGGGGGCAGGCGTACTTC. Protein sequence: CASSGLAGERGQAYF.